A selection of T cell receptor beta chains follows, all from one sample in a study of control samples from healthy donors and cancer patients. Assay: immunoSEQ multiplex PCR; the TCRdb copy retains only in-frame clones and omits some. The table includes around 130,000 clones, around 92% detected once. The sequenced sample was PBMCs. Every receptor here comes from a man between 50 and 59 years old with head and neck cancer. Both conserved end residues are part of each CDR3. Each record gives: clone size, V gene, J gene, CDR3 protein. Expanded clones get a size class; other rows say once, few or many, or leave the size out.

-	TRBV5-4	TRBJ2-2	CASSTRRGANGELFF
few	TRBV7-9	TRBJ1-1	CASSPSTGPVNTEAFF
-	TRBV7-2	TRBJ2-7	CASSLVTGAYEQYF
-	TRBV5-1	TRBJ2-5	CASSPGTGGYQETQYF
once	TRBV5-6	TRBJ1-2	CASSLGDRGSMLYGYTF
many	TRBV12-3/TRBV12-4	TRBJ1-1	CASSSGPNTEAFF
-	TRBV3-1/TRBV3-2	TRBJ1-5	CASSLGKGSNQPQHF
-	TRBV27	TRBJ2-7	CASSLGVSSYEQYF
-	TRBV3-1/TRBV3-2	TRBJ1-2	CASSPTRDGYYGYTF
once	TRBV3-1/TRBV3-2	TRBJ1-1	CASSREMQGNTEAFF
-	TRBV2	TRBJ2-2	CASSETGAGELFF
-	TRBV7-9	TRBJ2-5	CASSPLDQYF
-	TRBV2	TRBJ2-5	CASSGIAGETQYF
-	TRBV7-3	TRBJ2-7	CASSKTQGLEQYF
-	TRBV19	TRBJ1-4	CSTGGQSNEKLFF
-	TRBV7-9	TRBJ1-1	CASSRGTGNEAFF
-	TRBV20-1	TRBJ2-3	CSASSAGDTQYF
-	TRBV7-6	TRBJ2-3	CASSSTRADTQYF
-	TRBV5-1	TRBJ1-2	CASRDDRGFGGYTF
-	TRBV29-1	TRBJ2-3	CSVGVDRGLGADTQYF
-	TRBV7-9	TRBJ1-2	CASSPGTDYGYTF
-	TRBV28	TRBJ1-5	CASSLPGNQPQHF
-	TRBV6-6	TRBJ2-1	CASRYKLVAYNEQFF
-	TRBV29-1	TRBJ1-2	CSVEDDWRDGYTF
-	TRBV5-4	TRBJ2-2	CASSLAAGGWCGELFF
-	TRBV30	TRBJ1-1	CAWSSKGDEAFF
-	TRBV9	TRBJ2-5	CARRGAAETQYF
-	TRBV3-1/TRBV3-2	TRBJ2-5	CASSQEGVETQYF
-	TRBV4-1	TRBJ2-5	CASSQASYRGETQYF
-	TRBV7-2	TRBJ2-1	CASSSYLGEQFF
once	TRBV30	TRBJ2-5	CACDRGRGETQYF
-	TRBV11-2	TRBJ2-2	CASSLRTNTGELFF
-	TRBV3-1/TRBV3-2	TRBJ2-7	CASSQPGYEQYF
-	TRBV6-4	TRBJ2-1	CASSDWTGGDNEQFF
-	TRBV6-2/TRBV6-3	TRBJ2-7	CASSDGQGPYEQYF
-	TRBV27	TRBJ2-1	CASSPGLGSYNEQFF
-	TRBV28	TRBJ1-1	CASSLGGATWQAFF
-	TRBV5-1	TRBJ2-4	CASSLAGTGENIQYF
-	TRBV6-6	TRBJ2-2	CASSYSGQGPTGELFF
-	TRBV29-1	TRBJ2-7	CSVEDPRGQSYEQYF
-	TRBV7-3	TRBJ1-5	CPHPPQHF
once	TRBV27	TRBJ1-1	CASSLKRGHEAFF
-	TRBV3-1/TRBV3-2	TRBJ1-5	CASSQGGYQPQHF
-	TRBV5-5	TRBJ1-5	CASSVSQGLQPQHF
-	TRBV28	TRBJ1-1	CASYPGSASNTEAFF
-	TRBV2	TRBJ2-5	CASSTQETQYF
-	TRBV9	TRBJ1-6	CASSTQSLSSYNSPLHF
once	TRBV3-1/TRBV3-2	TRBJ2-1	CASSHTGTLKSSYNEQFF
once	TRBV6-5	TRBJ2-7	CASREFSGTYEQYF
-	TRBV13	TRBJ2-7	CASSSGRQGYYEQYF
few	TRBV6-5	TRBJ2-1	CASRSGSSYNEQFF
few	TRBV7-3	TRBJ2-1	CASSIDREGNEQFF
-	TRBV28	TRBJ2-5	CASSPPVSGDQETQYF